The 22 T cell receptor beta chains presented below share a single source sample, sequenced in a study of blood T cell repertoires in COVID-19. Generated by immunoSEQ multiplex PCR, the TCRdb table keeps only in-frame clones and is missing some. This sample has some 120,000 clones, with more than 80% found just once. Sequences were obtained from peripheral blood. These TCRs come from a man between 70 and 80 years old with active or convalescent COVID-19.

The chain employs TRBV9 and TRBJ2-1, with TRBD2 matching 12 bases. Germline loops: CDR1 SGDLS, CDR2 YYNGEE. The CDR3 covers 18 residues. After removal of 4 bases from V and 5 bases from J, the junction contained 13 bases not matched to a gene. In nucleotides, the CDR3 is TGTGCCAGCAGCACAAGCCCCATACTAGCGGGAGGCAACAATGAGCAGTTCTTC. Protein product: CASSTSPILAGGNNEQFF. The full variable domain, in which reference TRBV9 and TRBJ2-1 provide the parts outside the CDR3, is DSGVTQTPKHLITATGQRVTLRCSPRSGDLSVYWYQQSLDQGLQFLIQYYNGEERAKGNILERFSAQQFPDLHSELNLSSLELGDSALYFCASSTSPILAGGNNEQFFGPGTRLTVL.

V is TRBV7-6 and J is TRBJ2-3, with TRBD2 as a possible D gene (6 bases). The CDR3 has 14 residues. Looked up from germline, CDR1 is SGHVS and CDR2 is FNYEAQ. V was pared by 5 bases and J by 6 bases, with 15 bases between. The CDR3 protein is CASSQRVGGDTQYF. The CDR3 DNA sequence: TGTGCCAGCAGCCAGCGGGTTGGGGGGGATACGCAGTATTTT.

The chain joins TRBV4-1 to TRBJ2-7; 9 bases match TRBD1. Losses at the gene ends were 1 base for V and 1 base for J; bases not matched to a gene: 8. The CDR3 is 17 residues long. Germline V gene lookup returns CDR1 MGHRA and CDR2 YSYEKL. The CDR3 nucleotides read TGCGCCAGCAGCCAAGGAATTCGGGGACAGGGTTCCTACGAGCAGTACTTC. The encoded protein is CASSQGIRGQGSYEQYF.

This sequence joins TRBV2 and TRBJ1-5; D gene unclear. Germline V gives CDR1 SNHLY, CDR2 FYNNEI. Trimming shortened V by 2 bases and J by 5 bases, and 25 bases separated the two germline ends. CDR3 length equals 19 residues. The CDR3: CASSESHPYSTRRHQPQHF. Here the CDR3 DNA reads TGTGCCAGCAGTGAATCCCACCCTTACTCAACCAGGAGGCATCAGCCCCAGCATTTT.

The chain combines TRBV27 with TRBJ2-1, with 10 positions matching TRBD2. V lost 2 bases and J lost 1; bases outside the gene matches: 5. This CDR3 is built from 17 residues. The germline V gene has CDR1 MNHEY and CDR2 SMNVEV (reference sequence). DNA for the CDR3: TGTGCCAGCAGTTTAGGTTCTAGCGGGAGATCCTACAATGAGCAGTTCTTC. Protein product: CASSLGSSGRSYNEQFF.

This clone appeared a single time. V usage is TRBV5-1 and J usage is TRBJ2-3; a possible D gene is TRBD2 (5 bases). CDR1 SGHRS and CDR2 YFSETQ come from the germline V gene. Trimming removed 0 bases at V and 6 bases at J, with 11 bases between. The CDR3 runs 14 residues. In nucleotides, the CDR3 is TGCGCCAGCAGCTTGGCCGAACCGGGGGATACGCAGTATTTT. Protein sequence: CASSLAEPGDTQYF. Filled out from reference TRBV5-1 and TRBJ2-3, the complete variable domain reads KAGVTQTPRYLIKTRGQQVTLSCSPISGHRSVSWYQQTPGQGLQFLFEYFSETQRNKGNFPGRFSGRQFSNSRSEMNVSTLELGDSALYLCASSLAEPGDTQYFGPGTRLTVL.

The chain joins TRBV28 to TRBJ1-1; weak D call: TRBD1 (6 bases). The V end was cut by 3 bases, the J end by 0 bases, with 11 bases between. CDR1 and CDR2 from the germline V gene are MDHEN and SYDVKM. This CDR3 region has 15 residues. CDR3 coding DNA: TGTGCCAGCAGTTTTCCCGACAGGATGAACACTGAAGCTTTCTTT. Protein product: CASSFPDRMNTEAFF.

The CDR3 DNA reads TGTGCCAGCAGTTACGCGGTAGCGGGAGGGCCCAGGGAGCAGTTCTTC. This sequence encodes CASSYAVAGGPREQFF. The chain couples TRBV6-5 to TRBJ2-1, with TRBD2 identical over 11 bases. Germline V gives CDR1 MNHEY, CDR2 SVGAGI. Unmatched junction bases numbered 10, after V lost 2 bases and J lost 10 bases. The CDR3 covers 16 residues.

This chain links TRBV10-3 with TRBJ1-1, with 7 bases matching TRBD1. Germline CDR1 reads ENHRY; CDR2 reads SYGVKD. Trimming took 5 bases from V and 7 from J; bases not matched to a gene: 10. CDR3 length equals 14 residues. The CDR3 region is CAISLGQEDSEAFF. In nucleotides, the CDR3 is TGTGCCATCAGTCTTGGACAGGAGGATAGTGAAGCTTTCTTT.

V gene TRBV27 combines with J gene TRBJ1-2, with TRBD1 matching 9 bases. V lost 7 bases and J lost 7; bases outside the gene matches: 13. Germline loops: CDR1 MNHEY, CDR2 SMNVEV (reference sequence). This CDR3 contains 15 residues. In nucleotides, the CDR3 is TGTGCCAGCACACGGACAGGGGAATATATGCGTGGCTACACCTTC. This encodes CASTRTGEYMRGYTF.

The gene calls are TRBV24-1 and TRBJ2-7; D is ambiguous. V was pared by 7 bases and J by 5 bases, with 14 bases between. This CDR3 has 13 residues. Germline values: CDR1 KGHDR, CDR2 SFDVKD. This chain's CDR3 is CATSPTNQNEQYF. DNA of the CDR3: TGTGCCACCAGCCCGACAAACCAGAACGAGCAGTACTTC.

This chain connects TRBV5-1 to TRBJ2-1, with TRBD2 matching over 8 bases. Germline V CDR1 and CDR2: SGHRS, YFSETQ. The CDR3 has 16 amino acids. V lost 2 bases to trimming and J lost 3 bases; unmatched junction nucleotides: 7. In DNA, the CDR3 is TGCGCCAGCAGCTTAAGCGGACTAGCCAACTACAATGAGCAGTTCTTC. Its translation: CASSLSGLANYNEQFF.

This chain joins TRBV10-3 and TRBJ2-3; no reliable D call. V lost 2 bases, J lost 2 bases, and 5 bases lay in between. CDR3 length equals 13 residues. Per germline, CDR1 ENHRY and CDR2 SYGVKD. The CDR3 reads CAISELSTDTQYF. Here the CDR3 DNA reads TGTGCCATCAGTGAGCTATCCACAGATACGCAGTATTTT.

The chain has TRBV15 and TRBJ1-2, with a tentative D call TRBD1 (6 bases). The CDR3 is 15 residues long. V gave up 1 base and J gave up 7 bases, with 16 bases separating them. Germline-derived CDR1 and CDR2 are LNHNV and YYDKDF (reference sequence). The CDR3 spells CATSRATTGLIGYTF. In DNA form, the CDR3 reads TGTGCCACCAGCAGAGCGACTACAGGGCTGATTGGCTACACCTTC.

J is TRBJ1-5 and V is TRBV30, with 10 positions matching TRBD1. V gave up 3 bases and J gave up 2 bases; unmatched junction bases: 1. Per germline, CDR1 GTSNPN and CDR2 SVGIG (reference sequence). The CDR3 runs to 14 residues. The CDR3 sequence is CAWSGTGGNQPQHF. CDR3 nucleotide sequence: TGTGCCTGGAGCGGGACAGGGGGCAATCAGCCCCAGCATTTT.

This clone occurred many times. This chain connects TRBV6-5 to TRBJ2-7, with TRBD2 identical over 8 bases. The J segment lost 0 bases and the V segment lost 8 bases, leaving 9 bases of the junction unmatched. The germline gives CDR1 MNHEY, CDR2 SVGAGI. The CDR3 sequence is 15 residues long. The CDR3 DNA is TGTGCCAGCTACCGGCGGACTAGCACCTCCTACGAGCAGTACTTC. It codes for CASYRRTSTSYEQYF.

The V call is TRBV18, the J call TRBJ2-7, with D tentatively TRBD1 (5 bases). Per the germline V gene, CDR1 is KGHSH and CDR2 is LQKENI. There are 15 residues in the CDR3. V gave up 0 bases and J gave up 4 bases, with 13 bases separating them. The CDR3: CASSPPGQALYEQYF. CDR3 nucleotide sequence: TGTGCCAGCTCACCACCGGGGCAGGCCCTTTACGAGCAGTACTTC. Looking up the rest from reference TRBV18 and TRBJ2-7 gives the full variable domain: NAGVMQNPRHLVRRRGQEARLRCSPMKGHSHVYWYRQLPEEGLKFMVYLQKENIIDESGMPKERFSAEFPKEGPSILRIQQVVRGDSAAYFCASSPPGQALYEQYFGPGTRLTVT.

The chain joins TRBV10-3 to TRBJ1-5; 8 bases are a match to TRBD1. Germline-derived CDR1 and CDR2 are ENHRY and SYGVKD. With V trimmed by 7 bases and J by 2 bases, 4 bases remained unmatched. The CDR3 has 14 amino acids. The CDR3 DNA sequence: TGTGCCATCATGGCAGGGGGCGGCAATCAGCCCCAGCATTTT. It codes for CAIMAGGGNQPQHF.

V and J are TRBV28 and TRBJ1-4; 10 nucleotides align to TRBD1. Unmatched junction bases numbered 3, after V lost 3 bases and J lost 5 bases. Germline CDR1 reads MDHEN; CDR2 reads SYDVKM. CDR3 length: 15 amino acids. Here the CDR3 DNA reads TGTGCCAGCAGTTTCCCGGGACAGGGGAATGAAAAACTGTTTTTT. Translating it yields CASSFPGQGNEKLFF.

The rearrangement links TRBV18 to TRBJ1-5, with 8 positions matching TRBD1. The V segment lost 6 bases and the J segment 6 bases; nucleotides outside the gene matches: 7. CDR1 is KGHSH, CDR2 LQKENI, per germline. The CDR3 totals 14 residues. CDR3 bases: TGTGCCAGCTCCAAGGACAGGGTTTTTCAGCCCCAGCATTTT. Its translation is CASSKDRVFQPQHF.

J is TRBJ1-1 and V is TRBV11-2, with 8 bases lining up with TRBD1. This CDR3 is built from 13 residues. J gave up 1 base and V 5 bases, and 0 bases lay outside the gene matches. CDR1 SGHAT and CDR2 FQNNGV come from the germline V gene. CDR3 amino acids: CASSGQGNTEAFF. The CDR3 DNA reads TGTGCCAGCAGCGGACAGGGGAACACTGAAGCTTTCTTT.

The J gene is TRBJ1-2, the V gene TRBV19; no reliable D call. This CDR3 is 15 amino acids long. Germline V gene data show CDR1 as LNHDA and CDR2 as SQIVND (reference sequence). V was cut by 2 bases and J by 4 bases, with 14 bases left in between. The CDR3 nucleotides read TGTGCCAGTAGTATAACGGCCCCAGGACTCTATGGCTACACCTTC. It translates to CASSITAPGLYGYTF.